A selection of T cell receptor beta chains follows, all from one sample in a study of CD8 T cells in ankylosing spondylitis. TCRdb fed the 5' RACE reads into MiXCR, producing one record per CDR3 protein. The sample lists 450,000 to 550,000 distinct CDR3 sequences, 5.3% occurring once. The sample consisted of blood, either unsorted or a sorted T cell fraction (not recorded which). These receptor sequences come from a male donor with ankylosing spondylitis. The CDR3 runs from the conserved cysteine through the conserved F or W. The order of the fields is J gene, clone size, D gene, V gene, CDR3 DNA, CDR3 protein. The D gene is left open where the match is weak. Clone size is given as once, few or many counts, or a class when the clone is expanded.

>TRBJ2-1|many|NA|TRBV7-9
TGTGCCAGCAGCTTAGTATCCACAGGTGCTTCCTACAATGAGCAGTTCTTC
CASSLVSTGASYNEQFF
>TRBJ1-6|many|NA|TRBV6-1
TGTGCCAGCAGTGAACAGGGGCTAGGGAATTCACCCCTCCACTTT
CASSEQGLGNSPLHF
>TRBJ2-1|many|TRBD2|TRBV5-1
TGCGCCAGCAGCTTGGTAATTAGCGGGATAGGGTTCTACAATGAGCAGTTCTTC
CASSLVISGIGFYNEQFF
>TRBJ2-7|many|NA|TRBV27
TGTGCCAGCAGTTTCATAGGTCAAGGGGTCTACGAGCAGTACTTC
CASSFIGQGVYEQYF
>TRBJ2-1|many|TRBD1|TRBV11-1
TGTGCCAGCAGCCCCAGGACAGGGGAGGTGAGGGCCTACAATGAGCAGTTCTTC
CASSPRTGEVRAYNEQFF
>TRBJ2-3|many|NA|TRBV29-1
TGCAGCGCCCCGGCAGGGCTTAGCACAGATACGCAGTATTTT
CSAPAGLSTDTQYF
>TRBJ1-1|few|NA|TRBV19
TGTGCCAGTACCTTAAGAGGTACGGGGACTGAAGCTTTCTTT
CASTLRGTGTEAFF
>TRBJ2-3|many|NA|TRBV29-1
TGCAGCGTTGACGGGGTTGCAGATACGCAGTATTTT
CSVDGVADTQYF
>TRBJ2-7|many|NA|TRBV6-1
TGTGCCAGCAGCCCCCCACAGTCCTACGAGCAGTACTTC
CASSPPQSYEQYF
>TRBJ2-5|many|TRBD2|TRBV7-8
TGTGCCAGCAGCTTAGGATCCCGCCTAGCGGGGAAAGAGACCCAGTACTTC
CASSLGSRLAGKETQYF
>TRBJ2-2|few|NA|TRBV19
TGTGCCAGTACCCCTTTCGGACAGCTGTCGAACACCGGGGAGCTGTTTTTT
CASTPFGQLSNTGELFF